This T cell receptor beta chain came from a study of Tregs in tolerant kidney transplant recipients. Recipients received nonmyeloablative bone marrow transplants from related graft donors, with transient mixed chimerism. Sequencing was performed with immunoSEQ multiplex PCR; in TCRdb, only in-frame clones are kept and a portion is missing. The repertoire holds approximately 81,000 clones, with about 91% as singletons. There are 18 residues in the CDR3. V lost 1 base, J lost 1 base, and 19 bases lay in between. CDR1 and CDR2 from the germline V gene are SGDLS and YYNGEE. The rearrangement uses TRBV9 and TRBJ2-3; perhaps TRBD2 as D (6 bases). The source of this sequence is a human patient who received a combined kidney and bone marrow transplant. Some T cells may be graft donor cells. Sequenced material: CD4+ T cells from blood (PBMCs), taken 24 months after the transplant. CDR3 DNA: TGTGCCAGCAGCGTAAGGGGTCGGGAGTGGGGAGGCACAGATACGCAGTATTTT. This gives the protein CASSVRGREWGGTDTQYF.